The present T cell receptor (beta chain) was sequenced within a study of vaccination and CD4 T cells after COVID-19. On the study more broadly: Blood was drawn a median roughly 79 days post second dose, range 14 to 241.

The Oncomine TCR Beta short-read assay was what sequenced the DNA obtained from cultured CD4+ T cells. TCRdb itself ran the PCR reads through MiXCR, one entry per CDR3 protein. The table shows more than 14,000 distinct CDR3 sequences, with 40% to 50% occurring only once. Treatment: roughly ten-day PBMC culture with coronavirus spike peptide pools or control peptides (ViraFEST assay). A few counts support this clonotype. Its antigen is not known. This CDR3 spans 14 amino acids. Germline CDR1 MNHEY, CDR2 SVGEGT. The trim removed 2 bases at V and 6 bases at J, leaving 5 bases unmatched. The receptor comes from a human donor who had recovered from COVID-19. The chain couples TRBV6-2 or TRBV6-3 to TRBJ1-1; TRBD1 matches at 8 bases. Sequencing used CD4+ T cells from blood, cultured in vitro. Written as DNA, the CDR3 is TGTGCCAGCAGTTACACCGGACAGGGCGCTGAAGCTTTCTTT. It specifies CASSYTGQGAEAFF.